This TCR beta chain was profiled in a study of blood T cells in healthy people across ages. Using a J-beta primer mix together with a sample-barcoded 5' primer, a second PCR was run for roughly 7 to 12 cycles. One entry per CDR3 protein, called by TCRdb with MiXCR from the 5' RACE reads. The table lists hundreds of thousands of distinct CDR3 sequences, 20% to 25% of them singletons. This CDR3 contains 13 residues. CDR1 and CDR2 from the germline V gene are SGHTA and FQGNSA. Total RNA, at least 6 micrograms per sample, was extracted from PBMCs. The J gene is TRBJ2-5, the V gene TRBV7-2; D unclear. The DNA end lines up better with TRBJ2-7; the J call may be wrong. The TCR was taken from a man between 65 and 85 years old in good health. The sequencing input was blood. CDR3 bases: TGTGCCAGCAGCTTAGACAGCTACTACGAGCAGTACTTC. Translated, it gives CASSLDSYYEQYF.